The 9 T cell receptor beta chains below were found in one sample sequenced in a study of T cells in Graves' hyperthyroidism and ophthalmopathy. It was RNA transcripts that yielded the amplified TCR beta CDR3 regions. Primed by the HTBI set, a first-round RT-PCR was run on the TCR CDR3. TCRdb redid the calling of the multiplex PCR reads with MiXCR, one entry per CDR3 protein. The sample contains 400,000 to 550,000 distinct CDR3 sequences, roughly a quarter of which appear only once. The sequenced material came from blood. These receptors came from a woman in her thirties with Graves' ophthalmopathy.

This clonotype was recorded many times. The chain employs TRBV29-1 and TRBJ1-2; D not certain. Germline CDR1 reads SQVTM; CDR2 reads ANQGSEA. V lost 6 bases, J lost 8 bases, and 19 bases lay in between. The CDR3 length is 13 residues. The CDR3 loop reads CSVPSEAIQGYTF. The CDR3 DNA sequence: TGCAGCGTACCCTCGGAGGCCATACAAGGCTACACCTTC.

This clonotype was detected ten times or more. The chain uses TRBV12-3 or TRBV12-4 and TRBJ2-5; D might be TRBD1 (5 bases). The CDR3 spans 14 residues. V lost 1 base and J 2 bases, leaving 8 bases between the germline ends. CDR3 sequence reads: CASSLEPGQETQYF. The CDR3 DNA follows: TGTGCCAGCAGTTTAGAGCCAGGGCAAGAGACCCAGTACTTC.

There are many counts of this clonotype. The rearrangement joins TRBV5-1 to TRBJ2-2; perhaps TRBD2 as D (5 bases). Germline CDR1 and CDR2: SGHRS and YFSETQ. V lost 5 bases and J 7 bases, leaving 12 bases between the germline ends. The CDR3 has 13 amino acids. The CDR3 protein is CASSFGIGGELFF. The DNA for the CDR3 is TGCGCCAGCAGTTTCGGGATTGGCGGGGAGCTGTTTTTT.

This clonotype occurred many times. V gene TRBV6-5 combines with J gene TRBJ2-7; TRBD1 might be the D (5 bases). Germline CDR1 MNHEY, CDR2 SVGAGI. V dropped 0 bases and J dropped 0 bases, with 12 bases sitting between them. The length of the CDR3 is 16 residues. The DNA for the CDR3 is TGTGCCAGCAGTTACTCGGCCCCAGGGTCCTCCTACGAGCAGTACTTC. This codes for CASSYSAPGSSYEQYF.

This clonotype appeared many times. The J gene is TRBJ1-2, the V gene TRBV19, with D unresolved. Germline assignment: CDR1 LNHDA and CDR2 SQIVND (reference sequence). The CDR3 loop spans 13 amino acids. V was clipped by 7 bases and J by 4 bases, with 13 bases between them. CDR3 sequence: CASTEMSSYGYTF. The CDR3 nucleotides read TGTGCCAGTACCGAGATGTCGAGCTATGGCTACACCTTC.

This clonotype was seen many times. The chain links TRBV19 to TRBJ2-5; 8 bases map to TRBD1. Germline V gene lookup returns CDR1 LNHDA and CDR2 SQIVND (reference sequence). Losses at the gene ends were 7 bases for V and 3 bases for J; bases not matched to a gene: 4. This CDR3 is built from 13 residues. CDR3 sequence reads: CASNPTGEETQYF. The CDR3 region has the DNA TGTGCCAGTAACCCGACAGGGGAAGAGACCCAGTACTTC.

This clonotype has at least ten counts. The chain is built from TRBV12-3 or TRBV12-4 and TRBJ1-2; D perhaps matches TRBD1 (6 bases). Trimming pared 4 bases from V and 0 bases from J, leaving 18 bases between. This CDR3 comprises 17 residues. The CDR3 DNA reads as TGTGCCAGCAGTTCTAACCTAAGGGGGGTTTCTAACTATGGCTACACCTTC. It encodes CASSSNLRGVSNYGYTF.

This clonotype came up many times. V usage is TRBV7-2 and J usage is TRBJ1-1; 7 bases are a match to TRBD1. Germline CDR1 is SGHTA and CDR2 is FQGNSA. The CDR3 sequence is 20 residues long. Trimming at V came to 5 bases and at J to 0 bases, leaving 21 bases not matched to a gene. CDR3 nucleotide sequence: TGTGCCAGCAGCGGACCCTACCGCGGGGGGACAGATAACATGAACACTGAAGCTTTCTTT. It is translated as CASSGPYRGGTDNMNTEAFF.

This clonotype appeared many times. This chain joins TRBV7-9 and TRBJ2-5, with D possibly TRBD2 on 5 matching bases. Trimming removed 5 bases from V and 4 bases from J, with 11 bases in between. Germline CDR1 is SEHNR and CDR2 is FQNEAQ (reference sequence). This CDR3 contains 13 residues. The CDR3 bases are TGTGCCAGCAGCCTGGGAGTTCCAGAGACCCAGTACTTC. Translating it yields CASSLGVPETQYF.